The 18 T cell receptor beta chains presented below share a single source sample, sequenced in a study of T cells in Graves' hyperthyroidism and ophthalmopathy. What was amplified from RNA transcripts were TCR beta CDR3 regions. HTBI primers were employed in a first-round RT-PCR of the TCR CDR3. TCRdb re-called the multiplex PCR reads with MiXCR, one entry per CDR3 protein. The sample carries roughly 500,000 distinct CDR3 sequences, roughly 15% recorded once. Material for sequencing was blood. These TCRs come from a woman aged 25 to 39 with Graves' ophthalmopathy.

This clonotype was observed at least ten times. J is TRBJ2-7 and V is TRBV2, with TRBD1 matching over 7 bases. The germline V gene has CDR1 SNHLY and CDR2 FYNNEI. V shed 5 bases, J shed 2 bases, and the junction held 6 bases outside the gene matches. CDR3 length: 14 residues. In DNA, the CDR3 is TGTGCCAGCAGTTACAGGGGACCTACCTACGAGCAGTACTTC. This sequence encodes CASSYRGPTYEQYF.

This clonotype was observed at least ten times. The chain recombines TRBV7-2 with TRBJ2-2, with 10 positions matching TRBD2. This CDR3 contains 16 residues. CDR1 and CDR2 from the germline V gene are SGHTA and FQGNSA. V was clipped by 4 bases and J by 1 base; unmatched bases: 3. The CDR3 region has the DNA TGTGCCAGCAGCTGGAGGACTAGCGGGAACACCGGGGAGCTGTTTTTT. This codes for CASSWRTSGNTGELFF.

Only a few counts were recorded for this clonotype. The chain combines TRBV5-6 with TRBJ2-1; TRBD2 matches 13 bases. V was pared by 3 bases and J by 0 bases, with 6 bases of the junction left unmatched. Germline CDR1 is SGHDT and CDR2 is YYEEEE. This CDR3 comprises 18 residues. CDR3 sequence reads: CASSSRTSGSSSYNEQFF. In DNA form, the CDR3 reads TGTGCCAGCAGCTCCAGGACTAGCGGGAGTTCCTCCTACAATGAGCAGTTCTTC.

This chain joins TRBV27 and TRBJ1-4; D is unclear. There are 13 residues in the CDR3. V was cut by 2 bases and J by 8 bases, with 9 bases left in between. In germline, CDR1 is MNHEY, CDR2 SMNVEV (reference sequence). Here the CDR3 DNA reads TGTGCCAGCAGTTTAGGGCAGCAAGAAAAACTGTTTTTT. Protein: CASSLGQQEKLFF.

The V call is TRBV20-1, the J call TRBJ1-4, with D perhaps matching TRBD1 (5 bases). The V gene's germline CDR1 is DFQATT and CDR2 SNEGSKA (reference sequence). The CDR3 runs 14 residues. Trimming stripped 2 bases from V and 6 bases from J, with 13 bases between. The CDR3 DNA is TGCAGTGCTAGACGGGGGGGGGTTGATGAAAAACTGTTTTTT. This sequence encodes CSARRGGVDEKLFF.

This clonotype was observed at least ten times. The chain joins TRBV28 to TRBJ2-7; D tentatively fits TRBD1 or TRBD2 (5 bases each). CDR1 is MDHEN and CDR2 is SYDVKM in the germline V gene. The CDR3 has 13 residues. V shed 8 bases and J shed 2 bases, with 13 bases lying between them. The CDR3 nucleotides read TGTGCCAGCTGTGGGGGAAACGCCTACGAGCAGTACTTC. It encodes CASCGGNAYEQYF.

The rearrangement links TRBV12-3 or TRBV12-4 to TRBJ2-7; 8 bases align to TRBD2. The CDR3 has 14 amino acids. The trim removed 2 bases at V and 7 bases at J, leaving 7 bases unmatched. In DNA, the CDR3 is TGTGCCAGCAGTTTACAAGCGGGAGTAGGAGAGCAGTACTTC. Translated, it gives CASSLQAGVGEQYF.

This clonotype was found many times. The V and J genes are TRBV7-2 and TRBJ2-3; no clear D gene. Deletions cut 1 base from V and 2 bases from J, with 7 bases between. Germline loops: CDR1 SGHTA, CDR2 FQGNSA. The CDR3 contains 14 residues. This CDR3 is CASSLDSATDTQYF. The CDR3 DNA reads as TGTGCCAGCAGCTTAGACAGCGCCACAGATACGCAGTATTTT.

V and J are TRBV20-1 and TRBJ2-7; D is unresolved. The V and J ends lost 6 bases and 1 base respectively, with 10 bases between them. The CDR3 spans 12 residues. Germline V gene lookup returns CDR1 DFQATT and CDR2 SNEGSKA (reference sequence). The CDR3 nucleotides are TGCAGTGCAACGCTAGATTCCTACGAGCAGTACTTC. It translates to CSATLDSYEQYF.

In this sample, this clonotype turned up many times. This chain connects TRBV28 to TRBJ1-1; 10 bases are shared with TRBD1. The V segment lost 0 bases and the J segment 8 bases; nucleotides outside the gene matches: 3. The CDR3 contains 14 residues. Germline V CDR1 and CDR2: MDHEN, SYDVKM. As DNA, the CDR3 is TGTGCCAGCAGTTTATGGTGGACAGGGGGAGAAGCTTTCTTT. Translation: CASSLWWTGGEAFF.

The table lists this clonotype with many counts. J is TRBJ2-1 and V is TRBV2; TRBD2 aligns across 13 bases. The CDR3 spans 15 residues. Unmatched junction bases numbered 3, after V lost 4 bases and J lost 6 bases. The germline V gene has CDR1 SNHLY and CDR2 FYNNEI. The CDR3 region has the DNA TGTGCCAGCAGTGCCAGGACTAGCGGGAGCAATGAGCAGTTCTTC. Amino acids: CASSARTSGSNEQFF.

This clonotype was picked up many times. The V call is TRBV6-1, the J call TRBJ2-7, with D uncertain. There are 13 residues in the CDR3. Germline CDR1 reads MNHNS; CDR2 reads SASEGT. V was trimmed by 5 bases and J by 1 base, leaving 9 bases between them. The CDR3: CASSRVLSYEQYF. The DNA of the CDR3 is TGTGCCAGCAGTAGGGTCCTATCCTACGAGCAGTACTTC.

This clonotype was counted ten times or more. The chain uses TRBV10-3 and TRBJ2-1, with D perhaps matching TRBD1 (6 bases). Germline CDR1 is ENHRY and CDR2 is SYGVKD. The length of the CDR3 is 11 residues. Trimming cost V 11 bases and J 7 bases, with 12 bases left between them. The CDR3 sequence is CASEGGNEQFF. The CDR3 nucleotides read TGTGCCTCAGAAGGGGGAAATGAGCAGTTCTTC.

The chain links TRBV4-3 to TRBJ2-7; 12 bases line up with TRBD2. V gave up 3 bases and J gave up 6 bases; unmatched junction bases: 6. CDR3 size: 15 residues. Germline CDR1 is LGHNA and CDR2 is YSLEER. This CDR3 reads CASSQATSGSLEQYF. As DNA, the CDR3 is TGCGCCAGCAGCCAGGCGACTAGCGGGAGTCTCGAGCAGTACTTC.

This clonotype came up many times. This sequence joins TRBV24-1 and TRBJ2-2, with D unresolved. V lost 4 bases and J lost 0, with 14 bases in between. CDR3 size: 17 residues. CDR1 is KGHDR, CDR2 SFDVKD, per germline. CDR3 residues: CATSDSPPAANTGELFF. The CDR3 DNA reads TGTGCCACCAGTGACTCCCCCCCCGCGGCGAACACCGGGGAGCTGTTTTTT.

This clonotype was seen repeatedly, ten times or more. This chain joins TRBV30 and TRBJ2-1, with TRBD2 identical over 7 bases. J was trimmed by 6 bases and V by 0 bases; bases with no gene match: 5. Germline CDR1 reads GTSNPN; CDR2 reads SVGIG (reference sequence). This CDR3 has 14 amino acids. The CDR3 DNA is TGTGCCTGGAGTGTCCAGCGGGAAATCAATGAGCAGTTCTTC. It encodes CAWSVQREINEQFF. The full variable domain, its missing parts supplied by reference TRBV30 and TRBJ2-1, is SQTIHQWPATLVQPVGSPLSLECTVEGTSNPNLYWYRQAAGRGLQLLFYSVGIGQISSEVPQNLSASRPQDRQFILSSKKLLLSDSGFYLCAWSVQREINEQFFGPGTRLTVL.

For this clonotype: A read error may be the cause here, since a much bigger clone is one base away. Since no conserved phenylalanine or tryptophan closes the CDR3, a read error is the likely cause. The chain employs TRBV9 and TRBJ2-3, with TRBD1 identical over 7 bases. Trimming removed 4 bases from V and 1 base from J; junction bases left unmatched: 6. This CDR3 region has 15 residues. Germline CDR1 is SGDLS and CDR2 is YYNGEE. Written as DNA, the CDR3 is TGTGCCAGCAGCTTAGGACAGGCTCGCACAGATACGCAGTATCTT. This sequence encodes CASSLGQARTDTQYL.

This chain uses TRBV10-3 with TRBJ2-7; possible D gene TRBD2, 6 bases. V gave up 7 bases and J gave up 3 bases, with 10 bases separating them. This CDR3 is built from 12 residues. The germline CDR1 and CDR2 sequences are ENHRY and SYGVKD. CDR3 sequence (DNA): TGTGCCATCAAAACGGGGGACTACGAGCAGTACTTC. It codes for CAIKTGDYEQYF.